This T cell receptor (beta chain) was found in a study of response to subunit inactivated influenza vaccine. Points on this clonotype: Its antigen remains unknown.

The CDR3 loop spans 15 amino acids. The V and J ends lost 4 bases and 6 bases, in that order; junction bases with no gene match: 11. In germline, CDR1 is SGHTS, CDR2 YDEGEE. General study points: There was a suggestion from the authors that each seasonal influenza vaccination recruits few new T cells.

MiXCR was run by TCRdb on the RT-PCR reads, yielding one entry per CDR3 protein. The sample contains approximately 530,000 distinct CDR3 sequences, about 7.6% of which appear only once. This chain joins TRBV5-8 and TRBJ2-3; the match to TRBD1 covers 7 bases. The TCR sequence derives from a man aged 45 to 70 who received an inactivated influenza vaccine. The material sequenced was PBMCs from blood, taken less than 30 months after vaccination. CDR3 amino acids: CASSLHIDRADTQYF. CDR3 coding DNA: TGTGCCAGCAGCCTTCATATCGACAGGGCCGATACGCAGTATTTT.